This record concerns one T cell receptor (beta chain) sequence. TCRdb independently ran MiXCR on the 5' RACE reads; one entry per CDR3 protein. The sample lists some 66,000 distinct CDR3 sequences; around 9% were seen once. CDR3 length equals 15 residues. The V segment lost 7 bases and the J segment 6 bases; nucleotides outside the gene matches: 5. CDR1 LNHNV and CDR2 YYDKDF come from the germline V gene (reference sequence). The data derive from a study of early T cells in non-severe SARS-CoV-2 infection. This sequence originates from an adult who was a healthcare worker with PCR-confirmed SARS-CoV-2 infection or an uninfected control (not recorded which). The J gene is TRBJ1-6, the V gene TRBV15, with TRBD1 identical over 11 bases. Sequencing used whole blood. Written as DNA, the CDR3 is TGTGCCACCACCCTGGACAGGGGGCCTAATTCACCCCTCCACTTT. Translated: CATTLDRGPNSPLHF.